Listed below are T cell receptor beta chains from one sample, sequenced in a study of cytomegalovirus exposure and HLA in healthy donors. Assay used: immunoSEQ multiplex PCR; TCRdb lists only in-frame clones, some missing. The sample yields about 150,000 clones, 80% to 85% seen once. The sequenced material came from PBMCs. These receptors all stem from a woman aged 25-40 years in good health and CMV-seronegative. The CDR3 runs from the conserved cysteine through the conserved F or W. Each record gives: J gene, D gene, V gene, clone size, CDR3 DNA, CDR3 protein. D genes are given only for firm matches. Clone size, where shown, is once, few, many, or a class for clones that have expanded.

J gene: TRBJ2-1; D gene: TRBD1; V gene: TRBV30; clone size: .; CDR3 DNA: TGTGCCTGGAGTTTTGGACAGGGCGAAAAAGGGGAGTTCTTC; CDR3 protein: CAWSFGQGEKGEFF
J gene: TRBJ1-4; D gene: TRBD1; V gene: TRBV19; clone size: .; CDR3 DNA: TGTGCCAGTAGCAGGACAGGCGAAAATGAAAAACTGTTTTTT; CDR3 protein: CASSRTGENEKLFF
J gene: TRBJ2-7; D gene: .; V gene: TRBV29-1; clone size: .; CDR3 DNA: TGCAGCGTTGAGGGCAGGGACTACGAGCAGTACTTC; CDR3 protein: CSVEGRDYEQYF
J gene: TRBJ2-1; D gene: TRBD2; V gene: TRBV15; clone size: few; CDR3 DNA: TGTGCCACCAGCATCAATAGGGAGGGGAGCTATGAGCAGTTCTTC; CDR3 protein: CATSINREGSYEQFF
J gene: TRBJ1-5; D gene: .; V gene: TRBV6-6; clone size: .; CDR3 DNA: TGTGCCAGCAATTCGAGAACAGCCGCGGGTCGGGCCCAGCATTTT; CDR3 protein: CASNSRTAAGRAQHF
J gene: TRBJ1-1; D gene: .; V gene: TRBV5-1; clone size: few; CDR3 DNA: TGCGCCAGCAGCTTGGGGAGGAACACTGAAGCTTTCTTT; CDR3 protein: CASSLGRNTEAFF
J gene: TRBJ1-1; D gene: TRBD1; V gene: TRBV19; clone size: .; CDR3 DNA: TGTGCCAGTAGTATACCAGGTCAGGGGGCAGTAGGGACTGAAGCTTTCTTT; CDR3 protein: CASSIPGQGAVGTEAFF
J gene: TRBJ1-4; D gene: .; V gene: TRBV4-2; clone size: .; CDR3 DNA: TGTGCCAGCAGCCAAGAGCGGTTTGCAACTAATGAAAAACTGTTTTTT; CDR3 protein: CASSQERFATNEKLFF
J gene: TRBJ2-7; D gene: .; V gene: TRBV29-1; clone size: .; CDR3 DNA: TGCAGCGTTTTAATTCGAGCCTACGAGCAGTACTTC; CDR3 protein: CSVLIRAYEQYF
J gene: TRBJ1-4; D gene: TRBD1; V gene: TRBV28; clone size: .; CDR3 DNA: TGTGCCAGCAGTTTCCGGACAGGGGCAAGGGAAAAACTGTTTTTT; CDR3 protein: CASSFRTGAREKLFF
J gene: TRBJ1-4; D gene: .; V gene: TRBV25-1; clone size: .; CDR3 DNA: TGTGCCAGCAGTGAATCGAACAGTAGAAAACTGTTTTTT; CDR3 protein: CASSESNSRKLFF
J gene: TRBJ1-1; D gene: .; V gene: TRBV29-1; clone size: .; CDR3 DNA: TGCAGCACCCGGACAGTCGGGAACACTGAAGCTTTCTTT; CDR3 protein: CSTRTVGNTEAFF
J gene: TRBJ2-7; D gene: TRBD1; V gene: TRBV29-1; clone size: .; CDR3 DNA: TGCAGCTGGGACAGCCCTGGGTCCTACGAGCAGTACTTC; CDR3 protein: CSWDSPGSYEQYF
J gene: TRBJ2-1; D gene: .; V gene: TRBV7-2; clone size: .; CDR3 DNA: TGTGCCAGCAGCTCCGCTCGGGGCGGGGGCCTGAATGAGCAGTTCTTC; CDR3 protein: CASSSARGGGLNEQFF
J gene: TRBJ1-2; D gene: TRBD1; V gene: TRBV5-5; clone size: once; CDR3 DNA: TGTGCCACCAACCTTGGGACAGGGTTTATCTATGGCTACACCTTC; CDR3 protein: CATNLGTGFIYGYTF
J gene: TRBJ2-1; D gene: TRBD1; V gene: TRBV2; clone size: once; CDR3 DNA: TGTGCCAGCAGTGAACGGACAGGACACAATGAGCAGTTCTTC; CDR3 protein: CASSERTGHNEQFF
J gene: TRBJ2-5; D gene: .; V gene: TRBV14; clone size: .; CDR3 DNA: TGTGCCAGCAGCCAAGGGATATTCGGGGAGACCCAGTACTTC; CDR3 protein: CASSQGIFGETQYF
J gene: TRBJ1-2; D gene: .; V gene: TRBV21-1; clone size: .; CDR3 DNA: TGTGCCAGCAGCAAAGATCCCCCTTCAGGTGGCTACACCTTC; CDR3 protein: CASSKDPPSGGYTF
J gene: TRBJ2-6; D gene: .; V gene: TRBV7-2; clone size: .; CDR3 DNA: TGTGCCAGCAGCTTGATCAGGGCTGGGGCCAACGTCCTGACTTTC; CDR3 protein: CASSLIRAGANVLTF
J gene: TRBJ1-5; D gene: .; V gene: TRBV19; clone size: .; CDR3 DNA: TGTGCCAGTAGTATGGCAGGGGTCAATCAGCCCCAGCATTTT; CDR3 protein: CASSMAGVNQPQHF